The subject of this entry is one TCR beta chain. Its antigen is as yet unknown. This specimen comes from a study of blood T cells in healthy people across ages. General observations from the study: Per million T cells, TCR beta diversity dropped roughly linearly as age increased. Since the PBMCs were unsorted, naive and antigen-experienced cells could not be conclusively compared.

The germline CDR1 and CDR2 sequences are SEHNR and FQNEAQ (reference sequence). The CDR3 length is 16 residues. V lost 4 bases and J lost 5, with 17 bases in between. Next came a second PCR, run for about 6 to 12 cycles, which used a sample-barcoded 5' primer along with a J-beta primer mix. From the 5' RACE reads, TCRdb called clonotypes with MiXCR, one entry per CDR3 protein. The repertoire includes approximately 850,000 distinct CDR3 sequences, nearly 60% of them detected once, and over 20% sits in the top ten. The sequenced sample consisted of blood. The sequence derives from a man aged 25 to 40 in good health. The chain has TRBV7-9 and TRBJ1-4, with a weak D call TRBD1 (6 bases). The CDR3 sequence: CASSSTKTGLNEKLFF. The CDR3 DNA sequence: TGTGCCAGCAGCTCCACCAAGACAGGTCTGAATGAAAAACTGTTTTTT.